This T cell receptor beta chain was identified in a study of blood T cell repertoires in COVID-19. Study as a whole: Whether acute or convalescent, the COVID-19 samples came from the United States, Italy and Spain.

Original handling: Estimation of nucleated cell counts was performed using reference gene primer amplification. Profiling relied on immunoSEQ multiplex PCR, and the TCRdb table lists in-frame clones only, not all of them. Clone size and the V and J calls come from that table; the DNA yielded D and trimming. This sample has approximately 40,000 clones; 75% to 95% occur once, and the top ten carry around 6%. This TCR was recovered from a woman aged 80 or over with acute or convalescent COVID-19. Sequences were obtained from peripheral blood.

The CDR3 region has the DNA TGTGCCAGCAGCGTAGGGGGGGACGTTCTCCAAGAGACCCAGTACTTC. It codes for CASSVGGDVLQETQYF. This chain connects TRBV9 to TRBJ2-5, with D possibly being TRBD2 (6 bases). This CDR3 contains 16 residues. The germline CDR1 and CDR2 sequences are SGDLS and YYNGEE. Trimming pared 0 bases from V and 1 base from J, leaving 13 bases between.